This is a list of T cell receptor beta chains from one sample in a study of tumor-infiltrating lymphocytes in primary liver carcinoma. TCRdb used MiXCR to reprocess the multiplex PCR reads, holding one entry per CDR3 protein. The sample holds approximately 300,000 distinct CDR3 sequences, 65% seen once. The sequenced material came from peripheral blood. Receptors were obtained from a man aged 35 to 55 with primary liver carcinoma and hepatitis B virus infection. Each CDR3 is given with its conserved first and last residue. A D gene is named only where the DNA matches it firmly. The size of a clone is reported for some rows only, either as once, few or many, or as a class for expanded clones.

size	V	D	J	CDR3	DNA
NA	TRBV4-2	NA	TRBJ2-7	CSSSQVGVREHYF	TGTTCCAGCAGCCAAGTTGGGGTTCGCGAGCACTACTTC
NA	TRBV6-6	NA	TRBJ2-1	CVSSYSQGGGEQFF	TGTGTCAGCAGTTACAGCCAGGGAGGTGGCGAGCAGTTCTTC
NA	TRBV13	NA	TRBJ1-1	CARSSKSGSGPRTEAFF	TGTGCCCGCAGCTCGAAATCAGGGAGCGGGCCTAGGACTGAAGCTTTCTTT
NA	TRBV24-1	TRBD1	TRBJ2-2	CAISGGSNTGELFF	TGTGCCATCTCAGGGGGCTCGAACACCGGGGAGCTGTTTTTT
NA	TRBV7-3	TRBD2	TRBJ2-1	CASSLTPGTSGYNEQFF	TGTGCCAGCAGCTTAACCCCCGGGACTAGCGGCTACAATGAGCAGTTCTTC
NA	TRBV29-1	NA	TRBJ2-1	CSVWDNEQLF	TGCAGCGTCTGGGACAATGAGCAGCTCTTC
many	TRBV4-1	TRBD1	TRBJ1-5	CASSQRQGISNQPQHF	TGCGCCAGCAGCCAGAGACAGGGGATTAGCAATCAGCCCCAGCATTTT
NA	TRBV11-2	TRBD1	TRBJ2-7	CASGFLSTGNEQYF	TGTGCCAGCGGCTTCCTCTCGACAGGGAACGAGCAGTACTTT
NA	TRBV7-9	TRBD1	TRBJ2-1	CASSNTGAEQFF	TGTGCCAGCAGCAATACAGGGGCCGAGCAGTTCTTC
once	TRBV4-3	NA	TRBJ2-1	CASSQAGSPYNEQFF	TGCGCCAGCAGCCAAGCCGGCAGCCCCTACAATGAGCAGTTCTTC
many	TRBV12-3/TRBV12-4	NA	TRBJ2-1	CASSKGTLLWEEQFF	TGTGCCAGCAGTAAGGGTACTTTACTTTGGGAAGAGCAGTTCTTC
few	TRBV6-5	NA	TRBJ2-7	CASLGQDYEQYF	TGTGCCAGCCTCGGCCAGGACTACGAGCAGTACTTC
few	TRBV5-1	NA	TRBJ2-1	CASSPSGLPPYNEQFF	TGCGCCAGCAGCCCCTCGGGGTTGCCTCCCTACAATGAGCAGTTCTTC
many	TRBV4-3	NA	TRBJ2-1	CASSRGTTNNEQFF	TGCGCCAGCAGCCGAGGTACCACAAACAATGAGCAGTTCTTC
NA	TRBV11-2	NA	TRBJ2-1	CASSSGVAGISYNEQFF	TGTGCCAGCAGCTCCGGAGTGGCGGGAATCTCCTACAATGAGCAGTTCTTC
NA	TRBV5-6	NA	TRBJ2-3	CASRRVRDTQYF	TGTGCCAGCAGAAGGGTCAGAGATACGCAGTATTTT
NA	TRBV5-1	NA	TRBJ2-1	CASSLAPGTYNEQFF	TGCGCCAGCAGCTTGGCCCCGGGAACATACAATGAGCAGTTCTTC
few	TRBV10-3	TRBD1	TRBJ1-2	CAIRQDRGLANYGYTF	TGTGCCATCAGGCAGGACAGGGGTCTCGCTAACTATGGCTACACCTTC
NA	TRBV10-3	NA	TRBJ2-3	CVISGTGTTDTQYF	TGTGTCATCAGTGGTACAGGGACCACGGATACGCAGTATTTT
NA	TRBV6-5	NA	TRBJ2-7	CASSYMGYEQYF	TGTGCCAGCAGTTATATGGGGTACGAGCAGTACTTC
NA	TRBV29-1	NA	TRBJ2-1	CSAGASSETQFF	TGCAGCGCCGGGGCCTCAAGCGAGACCCAGTTCTTC
once	TRBV6-5	TRBD2	TRBJ2-7	CATSYYGGSSYEQYF	TGTGCCACCAGTTACTATGGCGGGAGCTCCTACGAGCAGTACTTC
NA	TRBV28	TRBD1	TRBJ2-2	CASDRATGELFF	TGTGCCAGCGACAGGGCCACCGGGGAGCTGTTTTTT
NA	TRBV11-2	NA	TRBJ2-2	CANSLEATGELFF	TGTGCCAACAGCTTAGAAGCAACCGGGGAGCTGTTTTTT
NA	TRBV11-2	NA	TRBJ1-2	CTSSPSPGGYTF	TGTACCAGCAGCCCTAGCCCTGGAGGCTACACCTTC
NA	TRBV29-1	NA	TRBJ2-7	CSVAGPDRNLYKQYF	TGCAGCGTTGCCGGACCTGACAGGAATCTCTACAAGCAGTACTTC
NA	TRBV5-4	TRBD2	TRBJ2-1	CASSYLTSGRLNNEQFF	TGTGCCAGCAGCTACCTGACTAGCGGGAGGCTTAACAATGAGCAGTTCTTC
many	TRBV12-3/TRBV12-4	NA	TRBJ2-7	CASSPRQVSYEQYF	TGTGCCAGCAGTCCCAGACAGGTCTCCTACGAGCAGTACTTC
NA	TRBV5-1	NA	TRBJ2-2	CASGTLGGTGELFF	TGCGCCAGCGGGACTTTAGGCGGAACCGGGGAGCTGTTTTTT
NA	TRBV18	TRBD2	TRBJ2-2	CASSLTPGLVTNTGELFF	TGTGCCAGCTCACTTACGCCGGGACTAGTGACGAACACCGGGGAGCTGTTTTTT
NA	TRBV13	NA	TRBJ2-2	CASSYRGLANTGELFF	TGTGCCAGCAGCTACCGGGGGCTCGCGAACACCGGGGAGCTGTTTTTT
few	TRBV12-5	NA	TRBJ2-5	CASGLGPAETQYF	TGTGCTAGTGGTTTGGGACCGGCGGAGACCCAGTACTTC
NA	TRBV5-1	NA	TRBJ2-3	CTSSLVPNPGTDTQYF	TGCACCAGCAGCTTGGTCCCCAACCCAGGGACAGATACGCAGTATTTT